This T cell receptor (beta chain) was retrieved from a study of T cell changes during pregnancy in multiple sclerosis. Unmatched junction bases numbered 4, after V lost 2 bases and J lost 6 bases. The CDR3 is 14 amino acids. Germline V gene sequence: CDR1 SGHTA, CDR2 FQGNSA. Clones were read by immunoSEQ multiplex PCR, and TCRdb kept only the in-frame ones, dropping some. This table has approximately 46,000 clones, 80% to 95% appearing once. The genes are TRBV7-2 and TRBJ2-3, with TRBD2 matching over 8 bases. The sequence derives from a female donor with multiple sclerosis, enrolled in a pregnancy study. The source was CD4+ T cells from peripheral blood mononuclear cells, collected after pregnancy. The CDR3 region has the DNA TGTGCCAGCAGCTTATTAGCGGGAATTGATACGCAGTATTTT. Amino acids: CASSLLAGIDTQYF. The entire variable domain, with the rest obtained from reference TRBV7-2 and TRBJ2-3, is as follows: GAGVSQSPSNKVTEKGKDVELRCDPISGHTALYWYRQSLGQGLEFLIYFQGNSAPDKSGLPSDRFSAERTGGSVSTLTIQRTQQEDSAVYLCASSLLAGIDTQYFGPGTRLTVL.